The source of this T cell receptor (beta chain) is a study of cytomegalovirus exposure and HLA in healthy donors listed by TCRdb under 2017. About the full investigation: In an earlier analysis of 450 to 750 of the donors, 250 to 350 Gb of sequence data and roughly 100 million unique TCR beta sequences from about 180 million T cells were reported. Several DR-DQ haplotypes were handled as single units for association and clustering because linkage in the cohort was strong. To study patterns of TCR occurrence, a later analysis re-analyzed previously published TCR beta repertoires from around 670 donors and added high-resolution HLA genotyping. All discovery cohort repertoires had been generated on a single sequencing platform. The study combined high-throughput TCR immunosequencing, statistical association of individual TCRs with disease status, and machine learning to predict cytomegalovirus infection status. In the later analysis, no new phenotypic data were used to find candidate immune exposures; instead, reliance was placed on TCR beta sequences and their occurrence across donors. Alongside the repertoire data, information on donor age, sex, ethnicity and CMV serostatus was compiled. Among the roughly 400 genotyped donors, around 81% belonged to the genetic ancestry cluster associated with self-reported Caucasian donors. HLA typing covered class I and class II loci at four-digit resolution. Typing coverage differed by locus: A, B, C, DRB1 and DQB1 were typed in roughly 620-630 donors, DQA1 in around 500, DPA1 in 600 to 610, and DPB1 in 450 to 490. Genome-wide SNP genotypes for about 55% of the 666 donors were used in a later genetic analysis, which treated that subset as a discovery cohort. To decide whether each TCR beta V gene segment behaved as functional or pseudogenic, an earlier analysis of approximately 600 of the donors relied on high-throughput TCR beta sequencing. A separate validation cohort of roughly 130 different subjects was used in addition to the roughly 620-subject first cohort. Among 398 genotyped donors of the cohort, an average of approximately 240,000 unique TCR beta nucleotide sequences were sequenced per donor, roughly 20% of them non-productive. The study used immunosequencing to profile the T cell repertoires of 670 or so subjects and linked those repertoires to cytomegalovirus serostatus. The study aimed to test whether signatures of past pathogen exposure could be identified by cataloging public T cell receptors. An early release that covered some 640 HLA-typed donors contained 300 to 350 gigabases of sequencing data and around 85 million unique TCR sequences. What the authors observed across the whole study: Correlated functional status among segregating V segments might be attributable to linkage disequilibrium, but an unknown experimental factor could not be ruled out. Broadly in line with IMGT annotations, most TCR beta V segments showed up in productive rearrangements about 90% or about 30% of the time in an earlier analysis of 587 of the donors. The study gave a list of about 170 TCR beta chains associated with cytomegalovirus. A further reported finding was that TCR beta sequences accurately predicted the HLA-A and HLA-B alleles for most subjects in the first cohort. CMV serostatus was the only immune exposure information available for the cohort. A cluster of highly shared sequence variants was judged likely to represent a technical artifact of the sequencing pipeline. In a later genetic analysis, a missense DCLRE1C variant was associated with V-gene and J-gene trimming of TCR beta chains, and the association was replicated in an independent cohort. Compared with equally common non-associated chains, HLA-associated TCR beta chains in a later analysis were more clonally expanded and had lower generation probabilities. Because HLA typing was unavailable for some donors at each locus, only the typed subset was used in association tests. In a later analysis, most CMV-associated TCR beta chains were found to appear HLA-restricted, with HLA associations seemingly driven largely by CMV exposure. A few of the identified cytomegalovirus-associated TCR beta chains were confirmed in vitro to be specific for cytomegalovirus antigens. Compared with the 666-donor mean, donors in an Asian-associated ancestry cluster had fewer N-insertions in productive TCRs, according to a later genetic analysis. Several of the top co-occurrence clusters appeared to be linked to parvovirus B19, influenza, CMV and Epstein-Barr virus, according to a later analysis. Roughly uniform sequencing depth across donors was assumed in presence/absence analyses, although this assumption may not hold. Strong co-occurrence of HLA alleles, especially DR and DQ, made assigning TCR associations to individual alleles difficult. A later analysis found that TCR association rates varied across HLA loci, with DRB1 alleles showing the most associated TCRs and HLA-C alleles the fewest. Most TCR sequences were seen in very few donors, while some public TCRs were found in many individuals. In both the original and validation cohorts, the classifier was reported to diagnose cytomegalovirus status with high specificity and sensitivity. At a false discovery rate of 0.05, a later analysis linked 16,951 TCR beta sequences to specific HLA alleles. Only TCR beta chains were sequenced in this cohort, and the absence of alpha or paired-chain data limited detectable features. Seventeen rarely observed V segments, including chromosome 9 orphons, were excluded from the earlier analysis of just under 600 of the donors because counts were too low. It was suggested by the authors that the approach could potentially be generalized to other disease states and immunological phenotypes. Because the 87-base-pair reads could not distinguish some IMGT-functional V segments, including TRBV6-2 and TRBV6-3, those segments were excluded.

In total, just over 650 healthy bone marrow donors made up the cohort. Cohort members were all nominally healthy when sampled, although unrecorded immune exposures were likely present. The donor was CMV seropositive and belonged to the group of 250 to 300 seropositive cohort members. Each donor provided a peripheral blood sample, and peripheral blood mononuclear cells were used for TCR beta sequencing. The Qiagen DNeasy Blood Extraction Kit was used to extract genomic DNA from the blood cell samples. Libraries were constructed by the immunoSEQ multiplex PCR assay. A mixture of 60 forward primers for TCR Vbeta segments and 13 reverse primers for TCR Jbeta segments was used in the multiplex PCR. Amplification of the CDR3 region of rearranged TCR beta genes was performed with a multiplex PCR assay on genomic DNA. Amplified TCR beta libraries were sequenced as 87-base-pair reads on the Illumina HiSeq System. The original pipeline was this. A later analysis counted some 74 million unique TCR beta chains across the 600 to 850 repertoires, and some 11 million of these chains were shared by at least two donors. To remove PCR and sequencing errors, raw reads were error-corrected and collapsed into unique sequences using a nearest-neighbor algorithm that merged closely related sequences. V, D and J gene segments were assigned by aligning CDR3 sequences to IMGT reference sequences. Each retained sequence needed at least a six-nucleotide match to both a V gene segment and a J gene segment. A rearrangement was called productive if the CDR3 had no stop codons and remained in frame with V and J, and every other rearrangement was called non-productive. CDR3 was defined according to IMGT convention as the region running from the second conserved V-encoded cysteine to the conserved J-encoded phenylalanine. In an earlier analysis of 550 to 650 of the donors, sequences lacking an unambiguous match to a single V gene segment were excluded. In an earlier analysis of about 590 of the donors, a V segment was called functional when productive rearrangements were above 56.7%, and segregating when the standard deviation between donors exceeded 5%. A statistical classification framework was built to diagnose cytomegalovirus status from the catalog of TCR beta chain sequences. In a later analysis, TCR nucleotide sequences were compared against IMGT/GENE-DB human TR gene sequences so that V and J genes could be assigned. The TCRdist pipeline was used in a later analysis to assign CDR3 sequences and most-parsimonious VDJ recombination scenarios. In a later analysis, every TCR beta chain was defined by the combination of its CDR3 amino acid sequence and its V-gene family, and reads without a unique V-gene family were dropped. To address suspected cross-contamination and a sequencing artifact, a later analysis removed approximately 590 highly shared, low-generation-probability nucleotide sequences. A later analysis calculated a clonal expansion index for each public chain from normalized within-repertoire ranks of inferred template counts. In a later analysis, generation probabilities were computed with a VDJ recombination model fitted to out-of-frame rearrangements, and the resulting probabilities were checked against IGoR. Hypergeometric tests were used in a later analysis to score TCR-TCR, TCR-HLA and TCR-CMV co-occurrence, with a repertoire-size bias correction applied to the TCR pairs. To estimate false discovery rates, a later analysis permuted the HLA or CMV assignments 20 times. In a later analysis, co-occurring TCRs were grouped with DBSCAN, and TCRdist sequence similarity was added when clustering was performed within HLA-allele-positive subsets. Repertoires with fewer than 30,000 or more than 120,000 public chains, plus five repertoires with anomalous nucleotide sharing, were excluded from co-occurrence clustering. What TCRdb holds here is the immuneACCESS table cut down to in-frame rearrangements. Part of the clones is not present; checked against another copy, under half of the missing clones reflect an unresolved V gene, and the others are unexplained. V and J calls plus clone size are reproduced from that table; the DNA served to infer D and trimming. This sample has 150,000 to 200,000 clones in its table, and 75% to 85% of those were observed once. Clones ranked in the top ten supply 13% of the sample.

Comments on this clone: Its antigen is currently not known. The input lacks base qualities; no much larger clone sits a single base away.

The CDR3 spans 15 residues, from the cysteine through the phenylalanine. The entry retains the CDR3 DNA only, 45 bases that are in frame from base 1. The germline V gene (reference sequence) gives CDR1 as SEHNR and CDR2 as FQNEAQ. V is pruned by 3 bases and J by 4 bases, leaving 7 bases of the junction without a gene match. This TCR was sampled from a woman aged 50 to 65 in good health and CMV-seropositive. The sample was PBMCs. The chain is encoded by TRBV7-9 joined to TRBJ2-5; 8 of the junction bases match TRBD1. The sequenced DNA: TGTGCCAGCAGCTTTGACAGGGGACAGGCAGAGACCCAGTACTTC. Its product reads: CASSFDRGQAETQYF.